This T cell receptor (beta chain) was retrieved from a study of cytomegalovirus exposure and HLA in healthy donors. PCR was performed using 60 Vbeta and 13 Jbeta primers. Libraries were prepared by immunoSEQ multiplex PCR; TCRdb keeps only in-frame clonotypes and omits some of them. The sample comprises 110,000 or so clones, approximately 83% of which are singletons, and 6.1% rests with the top ten. The length of the CDR3 is 15 residues. Trimming removed 5 bases from V and 4 bases from J; junction bases left unmatched: 3. In germline, CDR1 is SGHAT, CDR2 FQNNGV. This TCR was sampled from a man between 18 and 29 years old in good health and CMV-seronegative. The sequenced sample was PBMCs. V is TRBV11-2 and J is TRBJ2-2; 11 bases line up with TRBD1. This chain's CDR3 is CASSRTGGVTGELFF. The CDR3 DNA is TGTGCCAGCAGCCGGACAGGGGGCGTCACCGGGGAGCTGTTTTTT.